This T cell receptor beta chain was sequenced during a study of blood T cells in healthy people across ages. Germline V lookup: CDR1 SQVTM, CDR2 ANQGSEA. This CDR3 region has 11 residues. A sample-barcoded 5' primer and a J-beta primer mix were used in a second PCR of about 7 to 12 cycles. TCRdb ran MiXCR on the 5' RACE reads and lists one entry per CDR3 protein. The data contain roughly 560,000 distinct CDR3 sequences, about 24% of them seen just once; the ten biggest clones take up 8.7%. These data were also filed under a second study, of T cells of mothers and their children. Per that study: The authors added sample barcodes and 2-4 random nucleotides using the M1S primer of the second PCR.

This chain connects TRBV29-1 to TRBJ2-1; D is ambiguous. The J call is uncertain, as TRBJ2-7 better fits the DNA end. The sequencing input was blood. This receptor was identified in a boy younger than 18 in good health. This chain's CDR3 is CSATTDYEQYF. The CDR3 DNA follows: TGCAGCGCCACGACCGACTACGAGCAGTACTTC.